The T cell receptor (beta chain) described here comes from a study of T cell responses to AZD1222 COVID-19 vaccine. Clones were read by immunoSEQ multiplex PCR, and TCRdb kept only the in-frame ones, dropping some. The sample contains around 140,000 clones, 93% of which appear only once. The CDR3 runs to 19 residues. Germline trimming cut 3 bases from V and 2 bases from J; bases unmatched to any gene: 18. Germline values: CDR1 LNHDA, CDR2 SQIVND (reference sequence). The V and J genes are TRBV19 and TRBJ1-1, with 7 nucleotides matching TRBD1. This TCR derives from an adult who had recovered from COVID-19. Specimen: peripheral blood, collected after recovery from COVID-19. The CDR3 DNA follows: TGTGCCAGTAGTATGAATCTTGTGGGGAGACAGGGAGGAAACACTGAAGCTTTCTTT. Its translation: CASSMNLVGRQGGNTEAFF.